The next 17 T cell receptor beta chains were all read from a single sample in a study of T cells in localized non-small cell lung cancer. The protocol was immunoSEQ multiplex PCR, while the TCRdb copy is restricted to in-frame clones and leaves out a portion. The sample carries 15,000 to 25,000 clones, 80% to 95% recorded once. Sequencing used peripheral blood, obtained before any cancer treatment. Every receptor here comes from a male donor older than 55 with stage I squamous cell lung carcinoma.

The rearrangement links TRBV7-9 to TRBJ1-2; D unresolved. The V end was cut by 5 bases, the J end by 7 bases, with 11 bases between. CDR3 length: 12 amino acids. The germline V gene has CDR1 SEHNR and CDR2 FQNEAQ (reference sequence). CDR3: CASSPEDCGYTF. CDR3 nucleotide sequence: TGTGCCAGCAGCCCGGAAGACTGTGGCTACACCTTC.

DNA of the CDR3: TGTGCCACCGCGTGGACGCGTAATCAAGAGACCCAGTACTTC. It is translated as CATAWTRNQETQYF. The J gene is TRBJ2-5, the V gene TRBV7-2; D uncertain. In germline, CDR1 is SGHTA, CDR2 FQGNSA. The CDR3 spans 14 residues. V shed 10 bases and J shed 2 bases, with 17 bases lying between them.

This clone was detected only once. V usage is TRBV6-5 and J usage is TRBJ2-6; D unclear. Germline values: CDR1 MNHEY, CDR2 SVGAGI. V lost 0 bases, J lost 3 bases, and 9 bases lay in between. The CDR3 contains 16 residues. The CDR3 is CASSYSLGNGANVLTF. The CDR3 DNA follows: TGTGCCAGCAGTTACTCTCTGGGGAATGGGGCCAACGTCCTGACTTTC.

The rearrangement uses TRBV25-1 and TRBJ1-2; D remains ambiguous. The CDR3 consists of 13 residues. V was clipped by 2 bases and J by 4 bases, with 8 bases between them. Germline assignment: CDR1 MGHDK and CDR2 SYGVNS. CDR3 sequence: CASSETGIYGYTF. The CDR3 nucleotides read TGTGCCAGCAGTGAAACGGGGATCTATGGCTACACCTTC.

This chain joins TRBV28 and TRBJ2-7; unclear D gene. From germline, CDR1 is MDHEN and CDR2 SYDVKM. The CDR3 covers 13 residues. V lost 6 bases and J 4 bases, leaving 13 bases between the germline ends. The CDR3: CASSPAGYYEQYF. DNA for the CDR3: TGTGCCAGCAGCCCAGCTGGGTATTACGAGCAGTACTTC.

The J gene is TRBJ2-7, the V gene TRBV28; D call uncertain. Trimming stripped 4 bases from V and 2 bases from J, with 12 bases between. The CDR3 runs 14 residues. CDR1 is MDHEN, CDR2 SYDVKM, per germline. The CDR3 reads CASSSSTGTYEQYF. DNA of the CDR3: TGTGCCAGCAGTTCTTCCACTGGGACCTACGAGCAGTACTTC.

CDR3 amino acids: CAISDREMSDTQYF. CDR3 DNA: TGTGCCATCAGTGACAGGGAGATGTCAGATACGCAGTATTTT. This chain joins TRBV10-3 and TRBJ2-3; D may match TRBD1 or TRBD2 (5 bases each). CDR1 and CDR2 (germline): ENHRY, SYGVKD. The V end was cut by 3 bases, the J end by 4 bases, with 11 bases between. This CDR3 is 14 amino acids long.

V is TRBV7-6 and J is TRBJ1-4; 7 positions agree with TRBD1. CDR3 length equals 14 residues. Germline assignment: CDR1 SGHVS and CDR2 FNYEAQ. Trimming at V came to 5 bases and at J to 7 bases, leaving 7 bases not matched to a gene. As DNA, the CDR3 is TGTGCCAGCAGCCCCCAGGGGGACGGTGAAAAACTGTTTTTT. It encodes CASSPQGDGEKLFF. The whole variable domain, remainder taken from reference TRBV7-6 and TRBJ1-4, is GAGVSQSPRYKVTKRGQDVALRCDPISGHVSLYWYRQALGQGPEFLTYFNYEAQQDKSGLPNDRFSAERPEGSISTLTIQRTEQRDSAMYRCASSPQGDGEKLFFGSGTQLSVL.

The genes are TRBV6-1 and TRBJ1-2; no clear D. This CDR3 region has 13 residues. V was pared by 7 bases and J by 0 bases, with 9 bases between. Germline V gene sequence: CDR1 MNHNS, CDR2 SASEGT. CDR3 DNA sequence: TGTGCCAGCATCCCCGCAGCTAACTATGGCTACACCTTC. This sequence encodes CASIPAANYGYTF.

The chain has TRBV13 and TRBJ2-2; TRBD2 agrees at 8 bases. CDR3 length: 18 amino acids. Per germline, CDR1 PRHDT and CDR2 FYEKMQ (reference sequence). Germline trimming cut 1 base from V and 4 bases from J; bases unmatched to any gene: 11. CDR3 protein: CASSLEGVGRAFTGELFF. The CDR3 bases are TGTGCCAGCAGCTTAGAAGGCGTCGGGAGGGCGTTCACCGGGGAGCTGTTTTTT.

The rearrangement uses TRBV7-2 and TRBJ2-7; D is uncertain. In germline, CDR1 is SGHTA, CDR2 FQGNSA. V dropped 1 base and J dropped 3 bases, with 13 bases sitting between them. The CDR3 consists of 15 residues. The CDR3 sequence: CASSLVEGMFYEQYF. The CDR3 nucleotides are TGTGCCAGCAGCTTAGTAGAAGGGATGTTCTACGAGCAGTACTTC.

The chain carries TRBV21-1 and TRBJ2-4; the table's D call, TRBD2, has no DNA check behind it. TRBV21-1 is deemed a pseudogene. The CDR3 runs to 17 residues. DNA for the CDR3: TGTGCCAGCAGCTTGCGTGGGAGGAGTCGAGCCAAAAACATTCAGTACTTC. The encoded protein is CASSLRGRSRAKNIQYF.

The J gene is TRBJ2-7, the V gene TRBV19, with D perhaps assigned TRBD1 or TRBD2 (5 bases each). The germline V and J ends were trimmed by 3 bases and 2 bases, with 11 bases remaining between them. Looked up from germline, CDR1 is LNHDA and CDR2 is SQIVND (reference sequence). This CDR3 is built from 14 residues. The CDR3 protein is CASSILGDPYEQYF. CDR3 DNA sequence: TGTGCCAGTAGTATCCTGGGGGATCCCTACGAGCAGTACTTC.

This sequence joins TRBV2 and TRBJ2-3, with D unclear. Germline CDR1 SNHLY, CDR2 FYNNEI. The CDR3 has 12 amino acids. The V end lost 0 bases, the J end lost 6 bases, and 4 bases lay between the germline ends. In nucleotides, the CDR3 is TGTGCCAGCAGTGAAGCCGGGGATACGCAGTATTTT. Translated, it gives CASSEAGDTQYF. The full variable domain, completed using reference TRBV2 and TRBJ2-3, is EPEVTQTPSHQVTQMGQEVILRCVPISNHLYFYWYRQILGQKVEFLVSFYNNEISEKSEIFDDQFSVERPDGSNFTLKIRSTKLEDSAMYFCASSEAGDTQYFGPGTRLTVL.

The rearrangement uses TRBV2 and TRBJ2-3, with D perhaps matching TRBD2 (5 bases). Trimming took off 4 bases at V and 7 bases at J, with 18 bases between the two ends. The CDR3 sequence is 15 residues long. Germline CDR1 SNHLY, CDR2 FYNNEI. The CDR3 loop reads CASSVRVGVENTQYF. As DNA, the CDR3 is TGTGCCAGCAGTGTAAGGGTGGGAGTTGAAAATACGCAGTATTTT.

The V and J genes are TRBV7-3 and TRBJ2-2; 7 bases agree with TRBD1. Germline V CDR1 and CDR2: SGHTA, FQGTGA. CDR3 length: 15 amino acids. Unmatched junction bases numbered 7, after V lost 5 bases and J lost 4 bases. The CDR3 nucleotides are TGTGCCAGCAGCCTAGGGGCAGGGGGCACCGGGGAGCTGTTTTTT. It specifies CASSLGAGGTGELFF.

The rearrangement uses TRBV27 and TRBJ1-5; the D gene is possibly TRBD1 (6 bases). The germline V gene encodes CDR1 MNHEY and CDR2 SMNVEV (reference sequence). This CDR3 comprises 13 residues. V was clipped by 6 bases and J by 5 bases, with 11 bases between them. The CDR3 loop is CASRRQDDQPQHF. CDR3 nucleotide sequence: TGTGCCAGCAGGAGACAGGATGATCAGCCCCAGCATTTT.